A selection of T cell receptor beta chains follows, all from one sample in a study of CD8 T cells in ankylosing spondylitis. In TCRdb, the 5' RACE reads were re-called with MiXCR into one record per CDR3 protein. The table lists a few hundred thousand distinct CDR3 sequences, over 9.5% of them singletons. Sequencing input: blood, either unsorted or a sorted T cell fraction (not recorded which). The receptor source for this set is a male donor with ankylosing spondylitis or in good health (not recorded which). Each CDR3 is given with its conserved first and last residue. Fields, in order: V gene, J gene, clone size, D gene, CDR3 DNA, CDR3 protein. A D gene is named only where the DNA matches it firmly. Clone sizes are given selectively: once, few, many, or a class where the clone is expanded.

TRBV6-1	TRBJ2-2	many	-	TGTGCCAGCACCAAATCTCAGGTGATCAACACCGGGGAGCTGTTTTTT	CASTKSQVINTGELFF
TRBV5-1	TRBJ2-5	many	TRBD2	TGCGCCAGCAGCATCGGTTCTAGCGGATTCCAAGAGACCCAGTACTTC	CASSIGSSGFQETQYF
TRBV28	TRBJ2-1	few	TRBD2	TGTTACAGCCCGGGCGGGGGGGCTTACTCCTACAATGAGCAGTTCTTC	CYSPGGGAYSYNEQFF
TRBV5-1	TRBJ2-3	-	-	TGCGCCAGCAGGGACAGCGCTAGCACAGATACGCAGTATTTT	CASRDSASTDTQYF
TRBV7-9	TRBJ2-5	many	TRBD2	TGTGCCAGCAGCTTCCCCCTAGCGGTTGAAACCCAGTACTTC	CASSFPLAVETQYF
TRBV20-1	TRBJ1-2	-	-	TGCAGTGCTAGAGGGGCAGGTAGCTACACCTTC	CSARGAGSYTF
TRBV29-1	TRBJ2-2	few	-	TGCAGCGTTGCTTTCGGGGAGCTGTTTTTT	CSVAFGELFF
TRBV24-1	TRBJ2-1	many	TRBD2	TGTGCCACCAGTGATGTGACTAGCGGGGGAAAAAATGAGCAGTTCTTC	CATSDVTSGGKNEQFF
TRBV18	TRBJ2-5	many	TRBD2	TGTGCCAGCTCACCCGGACTAGCGGGGGAAGAGACCCAGTACTTC	CASSPGLAGEETQYF
TRBV11-2	TRBJ2-3	-	TRBD1	TGTGCCAGCAGCTACCTACAGGGGTCCACAGATACGCAGTATTTT	CASSYLQGSTDTQYF
TRBV20-1	TRBJ2-7	many	-	TGCAGTGCTAGAGGGGAACAGGGATCTGTCTACGAGCAGTACTTC	CSARGEQGSVYEQYF
TRBV12-3/TRBV12-4	TRBJ1-2	many	-	TGTGCCAGCAGTTTTTCGAGGGGCGGTGCCTATGGCTACACCTTC	CASSFSRGGAYGYTF
TRBV19	TRBJ1-4	-	TRBD1	TGTGCCACGAAGCCCCTTGGACAGGGGGCGGAAAAACTGTTTTTT	CATKPLGQGAEKLFF
TRBV20-1	TRBJ2-3	-	-	TGCAGTGCTAGAGATACGGCCAGGGGACGACCAGATACGCAGTATTTT	CSARDTARGRPDTQYF
TRBV6-1	TRBJ1-2	many	-	TGTGCCAGCAGTGAACTATGGACGGGTGGCTACACCTTC	CASSELWTGGYTF
TRBV27	TRBJ1-1	-	TRBD1	TGTGCCAGCAGTTCCAATCTCGGGACAGGGGGCCCTGAAGCTTTCTTT	CASSSNLGTGGPEAFF
TRBV24-1	TRBJ2-7	many	-	TGTGCCACCAGGGGATCCCTGAACGAGCAGTACTTC	CATRGSLNEQYF
TRBV20-1	TRBJ2-5	many	TRBD2	TGCAGTGCTTTGCGGAGGACTAGTAGGCAGACCCAGTACTTC	CSALRRTSRQTQYF
TRBV5-1	TRBJ2-7	few	TRBD1	TGCGCCAGCAGAGAGGGACAGGGCAATGTCTACGAGCAGTACTTC	CASREGQGNVYEQYF
TRBV5-1	TRBJ2-5	-	TRBD1	TGCGCCAGCAGCAAGCGGGACAGGGGGTACCAAGAGACCCAGTACTTC	CASSKRDRGYQETQYF
TRBV19	TRBJ2-6	-	-	TGTGCCAGTAGTATAGGCGGGCACGGGGCCAACGTCCTGACTTTC	CASSIGGHGANVLTF
TRBV7-9	TRBJ1-5	many	TRBD1	TGTGCCAGCAGCTTAGGCGGGACAGGGGCCCAGCCCCAGCATTTT	CASSLGGTGAQPQHF
TRBV7-6	TRBJ2-7	few	TRBD1	TGTGCCAGCAGCCCCTCGCCGGGACAGAACCTTTACGAGCAGTACTTC	CASSPSPGQNLYEQYF
TRBV9	TRBJ2-1	many	-	TGTGCCAGCAGCGTCCAGGGTGCATACAATGAGCAGTTCTTC	CASSVQGAYNEQFF
TRBV5-1	TRBJ2-7	many	TRBD2	TGCGCCAGCAGCTTGGGAGGGACTAGCGGAAACTACGAGCAGTACTTC	CASSLGGTSGNYEQYF
TRBV5-6	TRBJ2-1	many	-	TGTGCCAGCAGCTCTGACAGCCACAATGAGCAGTTCTTC	CASSSDSHNEQFF
TRBV20-1	TRBJ2-5	few	TRBD2	TGCAGTGCTTCGGGGACTACAGAGGGGACCCAGTACTTC	CSASGTTEGTQYF
TRBV12-3/TRBV12-4	TRBJ1-6	many	-	TGTGCCAGCAGTTTCGGGCGTTCACCCCTCCACTTT	CASSFGRSPLHF
TRBV7-9	TRBJ2-1	few	-	TGTGCCAGCAGCTTATCTACGACCTACAATGAGCAGTTCTTC	CASSLSTTYNEQFF
TRBV29-1	TRBJ2-5	many	-	TGCAGCGCTCACCGCGGGGCGCAAGAGACCCAGTACTTC	CSAHRGAQETQYF
TRBV12-3/TRBV12-4	TRBJ2-7	-	-	TGTGCCAGCAGCCCCGGAGGGGCCACCTACGAGCAGTACTTC	CASSPGGATYEQYF
TRBV24-1	TRBJ2-7	many	TRBD1	TGTGCCACCAGTGACACAGGGGACTCCTACGAGCAGTACTTC	CATSDTGDSYEQYF
TRBV5-1	TRBJ2-1	many	-	TGCGCCAGCAGCTTGTCGGGCGAGTCCTACAATGAGCAGTTCTTC	CASSLSGESYNEQFF
TRBV13	TRBJ2-1	few	TRBD2	TGTGCCAGCAGCTCCTACGGAGTAGCGGGGGGCGTGAATGAGCAGTTCTTC	CASSSYGVAGGVNEQFF
TRBV5-1	TRBJ1-6	-	-	TGCGCCAGCAGCTTGCAACTCATCAATACAGGTGCCAGTTCACCCCTCCACTTT	CASSLQLINTGASSPLHF
TRBV5-5	TRBJ2-7	many	-	TGTGCCAGCAGCTTGGAGCCAGCCTACGAGCAGTACTTC	CASSLEPAYEQYF
TRBV20-1	TRBJ1-2	many	TRBD1	TGCAGTGCGACGGGACAGGTGAACTATGGCTACACCTTC	CSATGQVNYGYTF
TRBV10-3	TRBJ1-5	many	-	TGTGCCATCAGTGAAGACGGCAATCAGCCCCAGCATTTT	CAISEDGNQPQHF
TRBV7-3	TRBJ2-2	many	-	TGTGCCAGCAGCTGGGCAACCGGGGAGCTGTTTTTT	CASSWATGELFF
TRBV12-3/TRBV12-4	TRBJ1-1	many	-	TGTGCCAGCATTCTGGCGGGAGGGAACACTGAAGCTTTCTTT	CASILAGGNTEAFF
TRBV5-1	TRBJ1-1	many	-	TGCGCCAGCAGCTTGGTCAAGAGCACTGAAGCTTTCTTT	CASSLVKSTEAFF
TRBV7-2	TRBJ2-4	few	-	TGTGCCAGCAGCTTACTAGGAATAGCCAAAAACATTCAGTACTTC	CASSLLGIAKNIQYF
TRBV5-1	TRBJ2-1	-	-	TGCGCCAGCAGCTTGGACAGGGTAGGCGAGCAGTTCTTC	CASSLDRVGEQFF
TRBV5-1	TRBJ2-3	few	-	TGCGCCAGCAGCTTGGATGGGGCGATAGATACGCAGTATTTT	CASSLDGAIDTQYF
TRBV7-9	TRBJ1-4	many	-	TGTGCCAGCAGCTTATATATCGGGGAAAAACTGTTTTTT	CASSLYIGEKLFF
TRBV12-3/TRBV12-4	TRBJ2-5	-	TRBD2	TGTGCCAGCAAGAAAACGCAAGGGGTAGCGGGGTACCAAGAGACCCAGTACTTC	CASKKTQGVAGYQETQYF
TRBV20-1	TRBJ2-2	few	TRBD1	TGCAGCCCCCTGGCTCCGGTACAGGGGACCGGGGAGCTGTTTTTT	CSPLAPVQGTGELFF
TRBV10-3	TRBJ1-2	few	TRBD1	TGTGCCATCAGTGAAGACAGGGCCTATGGCTACACCTTC	CAISEDRAYGYTF
TRBV7-9	TRBJ1-2	few	TRBD1	TGTGCCAGCAGCCCACAGGGGGATGGCTACACCTTC	CASSPQGDGYTF
TRBV4-2	TRBJ2-1	once	-	TGTGCCAGCAGCCAAGATCAGAGGGGGAGGAATGAGCAGTTCTTC	CASSQDQRGRNEQFF
TRBV12-3/TRBV12-4	TRBJ1-1	many	-	TGTGCCAGCAGTTTTAATGGGAACACTGAAGCTTTCTTT	CASSFNGNTEAFF
TRBV20-1	TRBJ1-2	many	-	TGCAGTGCTAGACCACCGACGAACTATGGCTACACCTTC	CSARPPTNYGYTF
TRBV5-1	TRBJ2-5	-	TRBD1	TGCGCCAGCAGGACAGGGGGCACAGAGACCCAGTACTTC	CASRTGGTETQYF
TRBV7-2	TRBJ1-4	many	TRBD1	TGTGCCAGCAGCTCCTACAGGGGTGAAGTGTTTTTT	CASSSYRGEVFF
TRBV12-3/TRBV12-4	TRBJ2-2	many	-	TGTGCCAGCATACGGCTAGCCGCCACCGGGGAGCTGTTTTTT	CASIRLAATGELFF
TRBV5-6	TRBJ2-6	many	-	TGTGCCAGCAGCTCGACCGGACCCAACGTCCTGACTTTC	CASSSTGPNVLTF
TRBV5-1	TRBJ2-5	many	-	TGCGCCAGCGGCCCCCCAGAGACCCAGTACTTC	CASGPPETQYF
TRBV7-9	TRBJ2-5	many	-	TGTGCCAGCAGCTTAGGTCCGGGAAGGGGCCAAGAGACCCAGTACTTC	CASSLGPGRGQETQYF